Following are 24 T cell receptor beta chains from one sample sequenced in a study of blood T cells in healthy people across ages. A J-beta primer mix and a sample-barcoded 5' primer were used in a second PCR of about 7 to 12 cycles. TCRdb re-called the 5' RACE reads through MiXCR, storing one row per CDR3 protein. The table has 1.5 million to 2 million distinct CDR3 sequences, 49% seen once. The sequencing sample was made of blood. Receptors were obtained from a woman between 40 and 50 years old in good health.

The rearrangement uses TRBV5-1 and TRBJ1-4; TRBD1 matches 8 bases. V shed 4 bases, J shed 7 bases, and the junction held 6 bases outside the gene matches. Germline CDR1 and CDR2: SGHRS and YFSETQ. The CDR3 is 14 residues long. In DNA, the CDR3 is TGCGCCAGCAGCATGACAGGGGTGGGTGAAAAACTGTTTTTT. It specifies CASSMTGVGEKLFF.

The rearrangement links TRBV24-1 to TRBJ2-1; D call uncertain. This CDR3 contains 11 residues. Per the germline V gene, CDR1 is KGHDR and CDR2 is SFDVKD. Trimming removed 0 bases from V and 10 bases from J, with 3 bases in between. The CDR3 DNA follows: TGTGCCACCAGTGATTTGCTGGAGCAGTTCTTC. Amino acids: CATSDLLEQFF.

The rearrangement uses TRBV24-1 and TRBJ2-5; D possibly uses TRBD1 or TRBD2 (5 bases each). This CDR3 region has 12 residues. Germline lookup yields CDR1 KGHDR and CDR2 SFDVKD. V dropped 12 bases and J dropped 5 bases, with 15 bases sitting between them. CDR3: CASGIGDETQYF. The CDR3 DNA is TGTGCCTCCGGGATAGGGGACGAGACCCAGTACTTC.

CDR3 in amino acids: CASSTRGRGGTDTQYF. In DNA form, the CDR3 reads TGTGCCAGCAGCACCAGGGGCAGGGGTGGCACAGATACGCAGTATTTT. This chain joins TRBV7-9 and TRBJ2-3; TRBD1 might be the D (6 bases). This CDR3 is built from 16 residues. Trimming took off 5 bases at V and 1 base at J, with 16 bases between the two ends. Germline loops: CDR1 SEHNR, CDR2 FQNEAQ (reference sequence).

The chain couples TRBV2 to TRBJ2-5; unclear D gene. Germline CDR1 is SNHLY and CDR2 is FYNNEI. The CDR3 is 13 residues long. V was cut by 8 bases and J by 0 bases, with 10 bases left in between. The CDR3 nucleotides read TGTGCCAGCTTGGCTGAGTACCAAGAGACCCAGTACTTC. This codes for CASLAEYQETQYF.

This sequence joins TRBV2 and TRBJ2-1; D may be TRBD2 (5 bases). CDR3 length equals 12 residues. V was cut by 4 bases and J by 8 bases, with 9 bases left in between. Germline-derived CDR1 and CDR2 are SNHLY and FYNNEI. The CDR3 nucleotides are TGTGCCAGCAGTGCGGGGTGGGATGAGCAGTTCTTC. This sequence encodes CASSAGWDEQFF.

This clonotype occurred a few times. J is TRBJ2-1 and V is TRBV12-5, with 7 bases identical to TRBD1. The CDR3 totals 15 residues. CDR1 and CDR2 (germline): LGHNT, FRNRAP. V was pared by 3 bases and J by 2 bases, with 4 bases of the junction left unmatched. DNA for the CDR3: TGTGCTAGTGGTTTCGGGCAGGGGGCCTACAATGAGCAGTTCTTC. Its protein is CASGFGQGAYNEQFF.

This sequence joins TRBV11-2 and TRBJ2-1, with D perhaps TRBD1 (6 bases). The germline gives CDR1 SGHAT, CDR2 FQNNGV. This CDR3 is 15 amino acids long. V dropped 3 bases and J dropped 5 bases, with 14 bases sitting between them. The CDR3 region has the DNA TGTGCCAGCAGCTTCAGGGGCCTAAAGGACAATGAGCAGTTCTTC. Translation: CASSFRGLKDNEQFF. The whole variable domain, filled in from reference TRBV11-2 and TRBJ2-1, reads EAGVAQSPRYKIIEKRQSVAFWCNPISGHATLYWYQQILGQGPKLLIQFQNNGVVDDSQLPKDRFSAERLKGVDSTLKIQPAKLEDSAVYLCASSFRGLKDNEQFFGPGTRLTVL.

In DNA, the CDR3 is TGTGCCAGCAGGCTCACCGGGGATAGCAAAAACATTCAGTACTTC. Residues: CASRLTGDSKNIQYF. The rearrangement links TRBV5-4 to TRBJ2-4; maybe TRBD2 (5 bases). V shed 5 bases and J shed 3 bases, with 15 bases lying between them. The length of the CDR3 is 15 residues. CDR1 and CDR2 (germline): SGHNT, YYREEE (reference sequence).

The V gene is TRBV28, the J gene TRBJ2-7, with a weak D call TRBD2 (7 bases). The J call may be incorrect, as the DNA end agrees better with TRBJ2-5. This CDR3 spans 14 amino acids. Germline lookup yields CDR1 MDHEN and CDR2 SYDVKM. The CDR3 sequence is CASYTGGEGETQYF. CDR3 DNA sequence: TGTGCCAGCTATACGGGGGGCGAGGGAGAGACCCAGTACTTC.

This chain uses TRBV5-1 with TRBJ2-1, with 7 positions matching TRBD2. CDR3 size: 16 residues. V gave up 7 bases and J gave up 3 bases; unmatched junction bases: 13. Looked up from germline, CDR1 is SGHRS and CDR2 is YFSETQ. The CDR3 here is CASGRRGTANYNEQFF. The CDR3 region has the DNA TGCGCCAGCGGACGGCGGGGGACGGCAAACTACAATGAGCAGTTCTTC.

The chain couples TRBV5-6 to TRBJ2-1, with a tentative D call TRBD1 (5 bases). Germline lookup yields CDR1 SGHDT and CDR2 YYEEEE. This CDR3 is 16 amino acids long. Trimming left V 2 bases short and J 7 bases short, with 19 bases between. The CDR3 protein is CASSFRQPRKINEQFF. CDR3 nucleotide sequence: TGTGCCAGCAGCTTCCGACAGCCTCGGAAGATTAATGAGCAGTTCTTC.

This clonotype was detected only a few times. V and J are TRBV12-3 or TRBV12-4 and TRBJ2-4; 8 nucleotides agree with TRBD1. V was pared by 5 bases and J by 0 bases, with 15 bases of the junction left unmatched. The CDR3 length is 19 residues. The CDR3, as DNA: TGTGCCAGCAGTCCGACAGGGGCTCAGGGTCTACTAGCCAAAAACATTCAGTACTTC. Translation: CASSPTGAQGLLAKNIQYF.

The CDR3 nucleotides are TGTGCCAGCAGTTACTATGGCGACAACTCCTACGAGCAGTACTTC. It encodes CASSYYGDNSYEQYF. The rearrangement links TRBV6-6 to TRBJ2-7; D remains ambiguous. This CDR3 has 15 residues. Trimming left V 1 base short and J 0 bases short, with 10 bases between. CDR1 and CDR2 from the germline V gene are MNHNY and SVGAGI (reference sequence).

In this sample, this clonotype turned up a few times. The gene calls are TRBV7-2 and TRBJ2-7, with 9 bases matching TRBD1. V lost 4 bases and J lost 2; bases outside the gene matches: 6. Germline V lookup: CDR1 SGHTA, CDR2 FQGNSA. There are 15 residues in the CDR3. The chain's CDR3 is CASSSVGQGPYEQYF. In DNA, the CDR3 is TGTGCCAGCAGCTCAGTGGGACAGGGACCCTACGAGCAGTACTTC. Drawing the rest from reference TRBV7-2 and TRBJ2-7, the complete variable domain is GAGVSQSPSNKVTEKGKDVELRCDPISGHTALYWYRQSLGQGLEFLIYFQGNSAPDKSGLPSDRFSAERTGGSVSTLTIQRTQQEDSAVYLCASSSVGQGPYEQYFGPGTRLTVT.

The chain couples TRBV2 to TRBJ1-2; a possible D gene is TRBD1 (5 bases). V gave up 3 bases and J gave up 4 bases, with 18 bases separating them. Germline V lookup: CDR1 SNHLY, CDR2 FYNNEI. The CDR3 loop spans 16 amino acids. The CDR3 is CASSEVRGRVGYGYTF. The CDR3 bases are TGTGCCAGCAGTGAGGTACGGGGCCGGGTCGGCTATGGCTACACCTTC.

This clonotype was seen only a few times. The chain recombines TRBV5-1 with TRBJ1-2; maybe TRBD1 (6 bases). The ends were cut back, 1 base at V and 8 bases at J, with 15 bases in the middle. This CDR3 spans 14 amino acids. Germline CDR1 reads SGHRS; CDR2 reads YFSETQ. The CDR3 loop reads CASSLQQGSGGYTF. CDR3 coding DNA: TGCGCCAGCAGCTTGCAACAGGGATCGGGGGGCTACACCTTC. Drawing the rest from reference TRBV5-1 and TRBJ1-2, the complete variable domain is KAGVTQTPRYLIKTRGQQVTLSCSPISGHRSVSWYQQTPGQGLQFLFEYFSETQRNKGNFPGRFSGRQFSNSRSEMNVSTLELGDSALYLCASSLQQGSGGYTFGSGTRLTVV.

The table lists this clonotype with a few counts. The CDR3 coding sequence is TGTGCCAGCAGTTACTCCTCAGGGGGGGGAGAGACCCAGTACTTC. Its translation: CASSYSSGGGETQYF. The J gene is TRBJ2-5, the V gene TRBV6-5, with D possibly being TRBD1 or TRBD2 (7 bases each). CDR1 and CDR2 from the germline V gene are MNHEY and SVGAGI. The CDR3 consists of 15 residues. Deletions cut 0 bases from V and 4 bases from J, with 12 bases between.

The chain couples TRBV9 to TRBJ2-2; 10 nucleotides agree with TRBD1. There are 16 residues in the CDR3. Germline V gene data show CDR1 as SGDLS and CDR2 as YYNGEE. J was trimmed by 6 bases and V by 0 bases; bases with no gene match: 5. Here the CDR3 reads CASSVAGDRGPGELFF. CDR3 coding DNA: TGTGCCAGCAGCGTAGCAGGCGACAGGGGGCCCGGGGAGCTGTTTTTT. Supplemented by reference TRBV9 and TRBJ2-2, the full variable domain reads DSGVTQTPKHLITATGQRVTLRCSPRSGDLSVYWYQQSLDQGLQFLIQYYNGEERAKGNILERFSAQQFPDLHSELNLSSLELGDSALYFCASSVAGDRGPGELFFGEGSRLTVL.

This clonotype was seen only once. The chain uses TRBV20-1 and TRBJ1-2; 7 bases are shared with TRBD1. The CDR3 has 13 residues. V was pared by 6 bases and J by 0 bases, with 4 bases of the junction left unmatched. Germline lookup yields CDR1 DFQATT and CDR2 SNEGSKA (reference sequence). CDR3 sequence reads: CSALTGTNYGYTF. DNA for the CDR3: TGCAGTGCCCTGACAGGGACTAACTATGGCTACACCTTC.

This clonotype was seen a handful of times. This sequence joins TRBV20-1 and TRBJ2-3; 9 positions match TRBD1. The CDR3 contains 13 residues. The V gene's germline CDR1 is DFQATT and CDR2 SNEGSKA (reference sequence). Trimming removed 6 bases from V and 4 bases from J; junction bases left unmatched: 5. CDR3 region: CSARDRVADTQYF. CDR3 sequence (DNA): TGCAGTGCACGGGACAGGGTGGCAGATACGCAGTATTTT.

J is TRBJ2-7 and V is TRBV5-5; no clear D gene. The CDR3 totals 13 residues. V was trimmed by 0 bases and J by 5 bases, leaving 9 bases between them. Germline V gene sequence: CDR1 SGHKS, CDR2 YYEKEE (reference sequence). CDR3 DNA: TGTGCCAGCAGCTTGGGGACCCAGGACGAGCAGTACTTC. Amino acids: CASSLGTQDEQYF.

The gene calls are TRBV5-6 and TRBJ2-3; TRBD2 aligns across 9 bases. This CDR3 contains 16 residues. Per germline, CDR1 SGHDT and CDR2 YYEEEE. J lost 4 bases, V lost 0 bases, and 6 bases had no gene match. CDR3 nucleotide sequence: TGTGCCAGCAGCTTGGAGGGTAGCGGGGGTGCAGATACGCAGTATTTT. It codes for CASSLEGSGGADTQYF.

This clonotype was recorded many times. The chain has TRBV7-8 and TRBJ1-6; 8 nucleotides agree with TRBD1. Germline assignment: CDR1 SGHVS and CDR2 FQNEAQ. The CDR3 has 17 amino acids. V was pared by 3 bases and J by 5 bases, with 9 bases of the junction left unmatched. CDR3 residues: CASSFELPGQDNSPLHF. DNA of the CDR3: TGTGCCAGCAGCTTCGAGTTACCGGGACAGGATAATTCACCCCTCCACTTT.